This TCR beta chain is from a study of blood T cell repertoires in COVID-19. Study in general: Italy, Spain and the United States were the sources of the convalescent and acute COVID-19 samples. T cells, B-cell-depleted T cells, or PBMCs provided the cDNA or gDNA that served as material.

Trimming at V came to 3 bases and at J to 3 bases, leaving 2 bases not matched to a gene. Germline CDR1 is MDHEN and CDR2 is SYDVKM. CDR3 length: 13 residues. The data were produced by immunoSEQ multiplex PCR, yet TCRdb's version contains in-frame clones alone and is incomplete. Among approximately 170,000 clones, more than 65% were seen once, and the ten largest hold under 3%. This rearrangement joins TRBV28 to TRBJ2-7, with 7 bases matching TRBD2. The sequencing sample was made of peripheral blood. The sequence came from a human donor with acute or convalescent COVID-19. The donor label of this sample is uncertain. CDR3 region: CASSLGGYYEQYF. The CDR3 region has the DNA TGTGCCAGCAGTTTGGGGGGGTACTACGAGCAGTACTTC.